This T cell receptor beta chain was found in a study of blood T cell repertoires in COVID-19. Across the whole study: Sites across the United States, Italy and Spain contributed samples from acute and convalescent COVID-19. Sources were T cells, B-cell-depleted T cells, or PBMCs; the material itself was cDNA or gDNA.

The trim removed 3 bases at V and 8 bases at J, leaving 4 bases unmatched. The length of the CDR3 is 14 residues. Germline V gene lookup returns CDR1 LGHDT and CDR2 YNNKEL (reference sequence). Researchers sorted participants into cohorts using their self-reported clinical history. The repertoire was sequenced with immunoSEQ multiplex PCR; TCRdb's copy has only in-frame clones and lacks some. In the table there are hundreds of thousands of clones, 85% to 90% of which are singletons. The material sequenced was PBMCs or T cells enriched from blood (not recorded which). The J gene is TRBJ1-6, the V gene TRBV3-1 (or the pseudogene TRBV3-2); TRBD1 aligns across 7 bases. The source is an older woman in a cohort exposed to, infected with or recovered from COVID-19 (not recorded which). The CDR3 region is CASSQPGTDSPLHF. Here the CDR3 DNA reads TGTGCCAGCAGCCAGCCTGGGACAGATTCACCCCTCCACTTT.